Each of the 3 T cell receptor beta chains below was sequenced from the same sample in a study of response to subunit inactivated influenza vaccine. MiXCR was run by TCRdb on the RT-PCR reads, yielding one entry per CDR3 protein. Among roughly 650,000 distinct CDR3 sequences listed, less than 15% were seen once. The source was PBMCs from blood, collected 14 to 15 days before vaccination. Receptors originate from a man aged 50-60 years who received an inactivated influenza vaccine.

The rearrangement uses TRBV28 and TRBJ2-7; D possibly uses TRBD1 or TRBD2 (7 bases each). Trimming took 4 bases from V and 4 from J, leaving 17 bases between them. Germline V CDR1 and CDR2: MDHEN, SYDVKM. The CDR3 sequence is 15 residues long. CDR3 region: CASSSPQGGLYEQYF. For the CDR3, the DNA is TGTGCCAGCAGTTCTCCTCAGGGGGGGTTGTACGAGCAGTACTTC.

This clonotype turned up a few times. CDR3 sequence: CASSLHRSTDTQYF. CDR3 bases: TGTGCCAGCAGCTTGCACAGAAGCACAGATACGCAGTATTTT. The genes are TRBV5-6 and TRBJ2-3; no clear D gene. Germline CDR1 SGHDT, CDR2 YYEEEE. The CDR3 runs to 14 residues. V gave up 1 base and J gave up 0 bases, with 6 bases separating them.

This clonotype was picked up many times. J is TRBJ2-2 and V is TRBV5-1; 8 bases fit TRBD2. This CDR3 is 15 amino acids long. The germline gives CDR1 SGHRS, CDR2 YFSETQ. The V segment lost 3 bases and the J segment 7 bases; nucleotides outside the gene matches: 8. The CDR3 sequence is CASSSSGRGNGELFF. In nucleotides, the CDR3 is TGCGCCAGCAGCTCAAGCGGGAGAGGAAACGGGGAGCTGTTTTTT.